This T cell receptor (beta chain) is from a study of T-cell reconstitution after alpha-beta-depleted transplantation in children. Unique molecular identifiers were incorporated during preparation of the TCRbeta library. TCRdb called the PCR reads again in MiXCR, with one record for every CDR3 protein. The sample has roughly 100,000 distinct CDR3 sequences; roughly 8.3% are singletons. This clonotype has a count of ten or more. The CDR3 extends over 14 amino acids. Germline V gene sequence: CDR1 SEHNR, CDR2 FQNEAQ (reference sequence). V shed 6 bases and J shed 4 bases, with 14 bases lying between them.

The V and J genes are TRBV7-9 and TRBJ2-3; possibly TRBD2 for D (5 bases). The sequence was obtained from a human donor who donated a stem cell graft to a child with congenital amegakaryocytic thrombocytopenia. The starting material was PBMCs from the stem cell graft donor, obtained from the stem cell graft. The CDR3 loop reads CASSFSPSSDTQYF. CDR3 in DNA: TGTGCCAGCAGTTTCTCTCCTAGCTCAGATACGCAGTATTTT.